Sequencing of this T cell receptor (beta chain) was carried out in a study of monozygotic twins with inflammatory bowel disease. Whole-study findings and limits: Twins classed as concordant or discordant showed no difference in repertoire similarity, possibly from limited power. Inverse Simpson values showed less TCRbeta diversity in IBD patients than in their healthy co-twins. The results supported no single strong signal or clonotype associated with IBD.

This CDR3 contains 16 residues. Germline CDR1 is LGHNA and CDR2 is YSLEER. One blood sample of approximately 2.5 ml was taken from each donor. No DNA is given; TCRdb re-called the 5' RACE reads and lists each CDR3 protein once. The listing records about 380,000 distinct CDR3 sequences. About this clonotype itself: What it binds is unknown.

The genes are TRBV4-3 and TRBJ2-1; TCRdb's assignment of TRBD2 cannot be checked, as there is no DNA. The receptor's source is a human donor with ulcerative colitis or Crohn's disease, or a healthy co-twin of an affected twin (not recorded which). The sequencing input was blood. The CDR3 loop reads CASSPRGSGGYNEQFF.